The T cell receptor (beta chain) described here comes from a study of shared clonotypes between healthy human individuals. Findings of the study overall: How much donors shared clonotypes was expected to be affected by sequencing depth. Shared across a handful of donors were about 4.8% of the naive CD4 clonotypes.

The authors split each subset's genomic DNA evenly across several immunoSEQ plates. Data came from immunoSEQ multiplex PCR; TCRdb stores just in-frame clones and leaves some out. The data show some 2.3 million clones, with 93% seen just once and about 0.39% held by the top ten. Germline CDR1 and CDR2: SGHVS and FQNEAQ. This CDR3 is built from 15 residues. Trimming removed 4 bases from V and 6 bases from J; junction bases left unmatched: 8. Of note for this clone: Its target is not known.

Nashville, Tennessee was home to all donors, each a Caucasian adult. The chain joins TRBV7-8 to TRBJ2-2; 7 bases agree with TRBD2. The source material was naive CD4+ T cells from PBMCs. The sample's subset: CD45RA+ positively selected. This clonotype originated in a man younger than 35 in good health. Some clones in this sample may be carry-over from other donors' samples. Here the CDR3 DNA reads TGTGCCAGCAGCTACCGGGAGGAACGGTCCGGGGAGCTGTTTTTT. Translated: CASSYREERSGELFF. The full variable domain, its missing parts supplied by reference TRBV7-8 and TRBJ2-2, is GAGVSQSPRYKVAKRGQDVALRCDPISGHVSLFWYQQALGQGPEFLTYFQNEAQLDKSGLPSDRFFAERPEGSVSTLKIQRTQQEDSAVYLCASSYREERSGELFFGEGSRLTVL.